The 20 T cell receptor beta chains below come from one sample, sequenced in a study of shared clonotypes between healthy human individuals. Profiling relied on immunoSEQ multiplex PCR, and the TCRdb table lists in-frame clones only, not all of them. This table holds 2,500,000 or so clones, approximately 90% found once. The specimen was naive CD4+ T cells sorted from blood. The subset was: CD45RA+ positively selected. The receptors derive from a man aged 18 to 29 in good health.

For the CDR3, the DNA is TGTGCCAGCAGTTTAATTCGTCTAGGGTCCACAGATACGCAGTATTTT. Its translation: CASSLIRLGSTDTQYF. V usage is TRBV28 and J usage is TRBJ2-3; no clear D. The CDR3 has 16 residues. V shed 2 bases and J shed 2 bases, with 14 bases lying between them. Germline CDR1 MDHEN, CDR2 SYDVKM.

The rearrangement links TRBV6-6 to TRBJ2-5; D tentatively fits TRBD1 or TRBD2 (5 bases each). CDR1 is MNHNY and CDR2 is SVGAGI in the germline V gene (reference sequence). CDR3 length equals 15 residues. The V end lost 5 bases, the J end lost 0 bases, and 13 bases lay between the germline ends. The CDR3: CASSHIGEYQETQYF. CDR3 nucleotide sequence: TGTGCCAGCAGTCACATAGGGGAGTACCAAGAGACCCAGTACTTC.

This rearrangement joins TRBV19 to TRBJ1-1, with no clear D. The CDR3 has 14 amino acids. V dropped 8 bases and J dropped 1 base, with 14 bases sitting between them. In germline, CDR1 is LNHDA, CDR2 SQIVND (reference sequence). CDR3 bases: TGTGCCAGTGGGTCCGGGCCCGCGAACACTGAAGCTTTCTTT. Translated: CASGSGPANTEAFF. The entire variable domain, with the rest obtained from reference TRBV19 and TRBJ1-1, is as follows: DGGITQSPKYLFRKEGQNVTLSCEQNLNHDAMYWYRQDPGQGLRLIYYSQIVNDFQKGDIAEGYSVSREKKESFPLTVTSAQKNPTAFYLCASGSGPANTEAFFGQGTRLTVV.

The gene calls are TRBV6-5 and TRBJ1-2; D not resolved. Germline V gene data show CDR1 as MNHEY and CDR2 as SVGAGI. V was clipped by 7 bases and J by 0 bases, with 15 bases between them. The CDR3 extends over 15 amino acids. Here the CDR3 reads CASNKVGGPNYGYTF. The CDR3 nucleotides are TGTGCCAGCAATAAAGTCGGTGGCCCTAACTATGGCTACACCTTC.

The chain joins TRBV7-9 to TRBJ1-6; unclear D gene. CDR3 length: 17 residues. The ends were cut back, 5 bases at V and 4 bases at J, with 18 bases in the middle. Per the germline V gene, CDR1 is SEHNR and CDR2 is FQNEAQ (reference sequence). The chain's CDR3 is CASSPWETGRYNSPLHF. In DNA form, the CDR3 reads TGTGCCAGCAGCCCGTGGGAGACCGGTCGATATAATTCACCCCTCCACTTT.

The chain has TRBV6-5 and TRBJ2-5; D possibly corresponds to TRBD1 (6 bases). With the DNA end fitting TRBJ2-7 better, the J assignment may be wrong. The V gene's germline CDR1 is MNHEY and CDR2 SVGAGI. The CDR3 has 14 amino acids. CDR3 amino acids: CASTQTGLGSEQYF. The CDR3 region has the DNA TGTGCCAGCACCCAAACAGGGTTAGGATCCGAGCAGTACTTC.

The chain carries TRBV4-1 and TRBJ1-4, with D maybe TRBD1 (6 bases). This CDR3 region has 15 residues. Germline CDR1 MGHRA, CDR2 YSYEKL. V shed 4 bases and J shed 4 bases, with 13 bases lying between them. DNA for the CDR3: TGCGCCAGCAGCCCGAACAGGGCGTTTAATGAAAAACTGTTTTTT. Its translation: CASSPNRAFNEKLFF.

The rearrangement uses TRBV10-3 and TRBJ1-1, with D perhaps TRBD1 (5 bases). Germline V lookup: CDR1 ENHRY, CDR2 SYGVKD. Trimming left V 5 bases short and J 3 bases short, with 10 bases between. The CDR3 is 13 amino acids. CDR3 bases: TGTGCCATCAGTCGGACGGGGGACACTGAAGCTTTCTTT. Translated, it gives CAISRTGDTEAFF.

This sequence joins TRBV30 and TRBJ1-6; TRBD1 matches at 7 bases. Germline CDR1 GTSNPN, CDR2 SVGIG (reference sequence). With V trimmed by 4 bases and J by 6 bases, 3 bases remained unmatched. The CDR3 contains 13 residues. The CDR3 DNA follows: TGTGCCTGGACCGGGACAGTTAATTCACCCCTCCACTTT. This sequence encodes CAWTGTVNSPLHF. Filled out from reference TRBV30 and TRBJ1-6, the complete variable domain reads SQTIHQWPATLVQPVGSPLSLECTVEGTSNPNLYWYRQAAGRGLQLLFYSVGIGQISSEVPQNLSASRPQDRQFILSSKKLLLSDSGFYLCAWTGTVNSPLHFGNGTRLTVT.

This rearrangement joins TRBV7-2 to TRBJ2-5, with D possibly TRBD2 on 6 matching bases. Germline lookup yields CDR1 SGHTA and CDR2 FQGNSA. The CDR3 length is 14 residues. The germline V and J ends were trimmed by 5 bases and 1 base, with 11 bases remaining between them. The CDR3 region is CASSPGTPQETQYF. The CDR3, as DNA: TGTGCCAGCAGCCCCGGGACTCCCCAAGAGACCCAGTACTTC.

The chain carries TRBV29-1 and TRBJ2-1; 12 bases line up with TRBD2. This CDR3 region has 15 residues. Losses at the gene ends were 8 bases for V and 0 bases for J; bases not matched to a gene: 5. Germline V gene lookup returns CDR1 SQVTM and CDR2 ANQGSEA. The CDR3 nucleotides read TGCAGCTTGACTAGCGGGGGCCGCTCCTACAATGAGCAGTTCTTC. Encoded protein: CSLTSGGRSYNEQFF.

Worth noting for this clone: The sample has other DNA sequences that encode this CDR3 too. CDR3: CASSVSGGARETQYF. The CDR3 DNA follows: TGTGCCAGCAGCGTTAGCGGGGGGGCCCGGGAGACCCAGTACTTC. V usage is TRBV9 and J usage is TRBJ2-5; TRBD2 agrees at 11 bases. Per germline, CDR1 SGDLS and CDR2 YYNGEE. The CDR3 runs 15 residues. J gave up 5 bases and V 2 bases, and 5 bases lay outside the gene matches. The complete variable domain, with remaining parts taken from reference TRBV9 and TRBJ2-5, reads DSGVTQTPKHLITATGQRVTLRCSPRSGDLSVYWYQQSLDQGLQFLIQYYNGEERAKGNILERFSAQQFPDLHSELNLSSLELGDSALYFCASSVSGGARETQYFGPGTRLLVL.

The CDR3 region is CAWSVLAGGPPPYNEQFF. CDR3 DNA: TGTGCCTGGAGTGTTTTAGCGGGAGGTCCCCCACCGTACAATGAGCAGTTCTTC. The chain is built from TRBV30 and TRBJ2-1; TRBD2 agrees at 10 bases. V shed 0 bases and J 4 bases; nucleotides not matched to a gene: 12. Per the germline V gene, CDR1 is GTSNPN and CDR2 is SVGIG (reference sequence). The CDR3 consists of 18 residues.

V gene TRBV5-1 combines with J gene TRBJ1-1; 8 bases line up with TRBD1. V gave up 5 bases and J gave up 4 bases; unmatched junction bases: 10. CDR1 is SGHRS and CDR2 is YFSETQ in the germline V gene. The CDR3 is made up of 15 amino acids. In nucleotides, the CDR3 is TGCGCCAGCAGGGTACCGACAGGGGAGGCCACTGAAGCTTTCTTT. Protein: CASRVPTGEATEAFF.

In DNA, the CDR3 is TGTGCCAGCAGTGGACAGCCTCTTAACACCGGGGAGCTGTTTTTT. It specifies CASSGQPLNTGELFF. J is TRBJ2-2 and V is TRBV2; D is possibly TRBD1 (5 bases). The CDR3 extends over 15 amino acids. The V end was cut by 4 bases, the J end by 2 bases, with 11 bases between. Germline CDR1 SNHLY, CDR2 FYNNEI.

This sequence joins TRBV7-3 and TRBJ1-2; 7 nucleotides agree with TRBD1. The CDR3 is made up of 17 amino acids. CDR1 and CDR2 (germline): SGHTA, FQGTGA. V was clipped by 2 bases and J by 6 bases; unmatched bases: 15. The CDR3 DNA sequence: TGTGCCAGCAGCTTAGTACAGGGGAGTTTTACAACCCATGGCTACACCTTC. It is translated as CASSLVQGSFTTHGYTF.

V and J are TRBV2 and TRBJ2-1, with TRBD1 as a possible D gene (6 bases). Trimming took 6 bases from V and 3 from J, leaving 15 bases between them. This CDR3 region has 15 residues. Germline CDR1 and CDR2: SNHLY and FYNNEI. In nucleotides, the CDR3 is TGTGCCAGCAGAAGTGAGGCAGGGGACTACAATGAGCAGTTCTTC. Residues: CASRSEAGDYNEQFF.

This chain connects TRBV5-1 to TRBJ1-1; 7 bases align to TRBD1. This CDR3 contains 14 residues. Germline values: CDR1 SGHRS, CDR2 YFSETQ. J was trimmed by 1 base and V by 2 bases; bases with no gene match: 2. CDR3 bases: TGCGCCAGCAGCTTTGGGACAGAGAACACTGAAGCTTTCTTT. This encodes CASSFGTENTEAFF.

V is TRBV21-1 and J is TRBJ1-1. TRBV21-1 is shown as a pseudogene. The CDR3 runs 14 residues. CDR3 DNA: TGTGCCAGCAATGGCCTCGAACGGCGTTGGAAAGCTTTCTTT. Its translation: CASNGLERRWKAFF.

V usage is TRBV6-1 and J usage is TRBJ2-7, with 12 bases aligning to TRBD2. V shed 6 bases and J 5 bases; nucleotides not matched to a gene: 8. Germline V gives CDR1 MNHNS, CDR2 SASEGT. This CDR3 has 15 amino acids. CDR3 DNA: TGTGCCAGCAGGACTAGCGGGGGCCGGTTGGACGAGCAGTACTTC. This codes for CASRTSGGRLDEQYF.